This record concerns one T cell receptor (beta chain) sequence. No antigen is known for it. Profiling relied on immunoSEQ multiplex PCR, and the TCRdb table lists in-frame clones only, not all of them. This table holds approximately 73,000 clones, 80% to 85% found once. This sample stems from a study of T cell responses to AZD1222 COVID-19 vaccine. Whole-study findings and limits: Spike-wide vaccine-associated CD4 TCRs dominated at 160-218 and 743-854.

The CDR3 runs to 15 residues. The V and J ends lost 4 bases and 1 base respectively, with 10 bases between them. From germline, CDR1 is LGHDT and CDR2 YNNKEL (reference sequence). The clonotype comes from an adult in good health. V gene TRBV3-1 (or the pseudogene TRBV3-2) combines with J gene TRBJ2-2, with TRBD1 as a possible D gene (6 bases). Sample: peripheral blood, taken on day 0 of AZD1222 vaccination. The CDR3 region is CASSPTGLNTGELFF. The CDR3 DNA reads as TGTGCCAGCAGCCCAACAGGGTTGAACACCGGGGAGCTGTTTTTT.